This entry features one T cell receptor (beta chain) sequence. Its antigen is still unknown. The input lacks base qualities; no much larger clone sits a single base away. The entry originates in a study of blood T cell repertoires in COVID-19 (dated by TCRdb to 2020 to 2022). In terms of the full investigation: Samples covering the acute and convalescent phases of COVID-19 were provided by collaborators in the United States, Italy and Spain. The material from the prospective study consisted of cDNA or gDNA derived from T cells, B-cell-depleted T cells, or PBMCs. Subjects who had been exposed to COVID-19, were actively infected with it, or had recovered from it provided the deeply sampled blood TCRbeta repertoires that made up the dataset. The repertoires were released in a freely available public database meant as a resource for research on the immune response to SARS-CoV-2. The samples were drawn from the first 160 participants of the ongoing ImmuneRACE study and from 950 to 1,500 subjects provided by 6 global collaborators. A de-identified subject ID, COVID-19 status, age in years and sex were almost always included in the sample metadata. Where available, HLA class I and class II types were obtained from metadata supplied by the sample provider rather than from assay-based typing. The paper's findings and limits, for the study overall: The amount of clinical and demographic metadata varied by source and participant and was provided uncurated.

Trimming costs V 0 bases and J 6 bases, and their ends lie 9 bases apart. CDR1 and CDR2, looked up from the germline V gene (reference sequence), are SGHNT and YYREEE. Inclusive of the bounding cysteine and phenylalanine, the CDR3 is 13 residues long. This entry keeps only the CDR3 DNA: 39 bases, framed from base 1. TCRbeta CDR3 regions were amplified from genomic DNA by means of the immunoSEQ Assay, a bias-controlled multiplex PCR. For the original study's pipeline: The number of nucleated cells in each sample was estimated by amplification of reference gene primers within the assay. To quantify the absolute abundance of each unique TCRbeta CDR3 rearrangement, sequence reads were collapsed and filtered. For each sample, productive Simpson clonality was calculated as the square root of Simpson's diversity index over productive rearrangements. The immuneACCESS repertoire file appears here via TCRdb, limited to in-frame rearrangements. These files lack a portion of the clones; in checked studies, under half of the deficit traces to unresolved V genes, and the cause of the others is not known. Clone size and the V and J calls come from that table; the DNA yielded D and trimming. In this sample the table shows 230,000 or so clones, 89% of which occur a single time. Roughly 5% of the sample comes from the top ten.

Another Seattle source contributed samples from volunteer blood donors who had recovered from COVID-19. Whole blood was collected in K2EDTA tubes by collaborating institutions according to the institutions' own protocols. For TCRbeta analysis, collaborators shipped samples in one of three forms: frozen whole blood, isolated PBMCs, or DNA extracted from either of those sample types. The sequence was obtained from a woman in her thirties or forties who had recovered from COVID-19. This sequence uses TRBV5-4 and TRBJ1-1; the D gene assignment is ambiguous. Sequencing used peripheral blood. The CDR3 protein sequence reads: CASSLVSGSEAFF. The DNA sequence is TGTGCCAGCAGCTTGGTCTCGGGGTCTGAAGCTTTCTTT. This CDR3, with the reference TRBV5-4 and TRBJ1-1 proteins standing in past its ends, gives the full variable domain ETGVTQSPTHLIKTRGQQVTLRCSSQSGHNTVSWYQQALGQGPQFIFQYYREEENGRGNFPPRFSGLQFPNYSSELNVNALELDDSALYLCASSLVSGSEAFFGQGTRLTVV.